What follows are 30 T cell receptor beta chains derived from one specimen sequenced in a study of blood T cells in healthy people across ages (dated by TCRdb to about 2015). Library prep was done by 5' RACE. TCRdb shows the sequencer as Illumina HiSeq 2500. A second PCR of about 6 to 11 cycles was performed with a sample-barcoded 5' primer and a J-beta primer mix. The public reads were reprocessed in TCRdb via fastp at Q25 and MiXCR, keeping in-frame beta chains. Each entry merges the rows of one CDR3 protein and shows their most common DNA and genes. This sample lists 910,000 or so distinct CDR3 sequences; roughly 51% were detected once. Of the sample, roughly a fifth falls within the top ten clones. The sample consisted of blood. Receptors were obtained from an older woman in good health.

The CDR3 is CASSGGQGGGETQYF. The CDR3 DNA sequence: TGTGCCAGCAGTGGAGGACAGGGAGGAGGAGAGACCCAGTACTTC. The chain is built from TRBV2 and TRBJ2-5; TRBD1 matches 8 bases. CDR3 length equals 15 residues. With V trimmed by 4 bases and J by 4 bases, 8 bases remained unmatched. CDR1 is SNHLY and CDR2 is FYNNEI in the germline V gene.

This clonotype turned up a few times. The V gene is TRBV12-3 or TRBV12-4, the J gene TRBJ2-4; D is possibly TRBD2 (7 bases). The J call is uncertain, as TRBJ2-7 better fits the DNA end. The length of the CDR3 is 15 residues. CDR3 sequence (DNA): TGTGCCAGCAGTTCGGGGGGCAGTCCCCCCTACGAGCAGTACTTC. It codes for CASSSGGSPPYEQYF.

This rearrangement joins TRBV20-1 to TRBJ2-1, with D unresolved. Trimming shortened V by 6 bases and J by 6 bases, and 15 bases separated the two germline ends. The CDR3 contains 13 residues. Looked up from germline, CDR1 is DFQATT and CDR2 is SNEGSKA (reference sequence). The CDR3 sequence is CSANLGIGNEQFF. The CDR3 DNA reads TGCAGTGCCAATCTAGGGATTGGCAATGAGCAGTTCTTC.

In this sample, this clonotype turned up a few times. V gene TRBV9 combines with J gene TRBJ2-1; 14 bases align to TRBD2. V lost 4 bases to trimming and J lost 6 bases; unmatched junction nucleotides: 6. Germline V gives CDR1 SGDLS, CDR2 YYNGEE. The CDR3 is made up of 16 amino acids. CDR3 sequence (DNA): TGTGCCAGCAGCTCCCGACTAGCGGGAGGGGCCAATGAGCAGTTCTTC. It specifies CASSSRLAGGANEQFF. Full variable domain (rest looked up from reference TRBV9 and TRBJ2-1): DSGVTQTPKHLITATGQRVTLRCSPRSGDLSVYWYQQSLDQGLQFLIQYYNGEERAKGNILERFSAQQFPDLHSELNLSSLELGDSALYFCASSSRLAGGANEQFFGPGTRLTVL.

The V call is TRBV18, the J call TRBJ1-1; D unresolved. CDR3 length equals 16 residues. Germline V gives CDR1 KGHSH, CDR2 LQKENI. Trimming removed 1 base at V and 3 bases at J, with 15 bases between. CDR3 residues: CASSPLNTQRHTEAFF. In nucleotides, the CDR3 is TGTGCCAGCTCACCACTAAATACCCAGCGCCACACTGAAGCTTTCTTT.

CDR3 sequence: CASSQDQTGTGSYEQYF. The DNA of the CDR3 is TGTGCCAGCAGCCAAGACCAGACCGGGACAGGGTCCTACGAGCAGTACTTC. The chain is built from TRBV4-2 and TRBJ2-7, with 9 nucleotides matching TRBD1. This CDR3 has 17 residues. CDR1 is LGHNA and CDR2 is YNFKEQ in the germline V gene. The ends lost 0 bases at V and 1 base at J; junction bases unmatched: 7.

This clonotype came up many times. CDR3 coding DNA: TGCAGCGCACTAGCGGCTGGGCGAGAGACCCAGTACTTC. Amino acids: CSALAAGRETQYF. This chain connects TRBV29-1 to TRBJ2-5, with TRBD2 matching 8 bases. The CDR3 spans 13 residues. Losses at the gene ends were 7 bases for V and 4 bases for J; bases not matched to a gene: 8. Germline assignment: CDR1 SQVTM and CDR2 ANQGSEA. The variable domain in full, with the rest retrieved from reference TRBV29-1 and TRBJ2-5, is SAVISQKPSRDICQRGTSLTIQCQVDSQVTMMFWYRQQPGQSLTLIATANQGSEATYESGFVIDKFPISRPNLTFSTLTVSNMSPEDSSIYLCSALAAGRETQYFGPGTRLLVL.

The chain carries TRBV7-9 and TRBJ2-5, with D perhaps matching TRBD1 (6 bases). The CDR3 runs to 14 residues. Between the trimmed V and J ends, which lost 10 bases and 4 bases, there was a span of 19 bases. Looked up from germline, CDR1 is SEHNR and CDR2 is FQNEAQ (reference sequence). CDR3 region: CATSPRTQGETQYF. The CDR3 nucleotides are TGTGCCACCTCGCCCCGTACACAGGGAGAGACCCAGTACTTC.

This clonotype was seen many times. CDR3 in DNA: TGTGCCAGCAGCCCCTCGGGCGGGACCCAGTACTTC. It is translated as CASSPSGGTQYF. The chain uses TRBV25-1 and TRBJ2-3, with D uncertain. The DNA matches TRBJ2-5 better at its end, which makes the J call doubtful. CDR1 and CDR2 (germline): MGHDK, SYGVNS. The CDR3 has 12 residues.

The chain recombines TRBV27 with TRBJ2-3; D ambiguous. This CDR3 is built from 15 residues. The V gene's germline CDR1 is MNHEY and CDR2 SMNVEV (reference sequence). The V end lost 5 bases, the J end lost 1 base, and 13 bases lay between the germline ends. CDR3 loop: CASSQQDQRTDTQYF. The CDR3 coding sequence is TGTGCCAGCAGTCAGCAAGATCAGCGCACAGATACGCAGTATTTT.

CDR3 protein: CASSLGPTRDTQYF. Written as DNA, the CDR3 is TGTGCCAGCAGCTTGGGGCCTACTCGAGATACGCAGTATTTT. V gene TRBV5-5 combines with J gene TRBJ2-3; D not certain. CDR1 SGHKS and CDR2 YYEKEE come from the germline V gene (reference sequence). V was trimmed by 0 bases and J by 5 bases, leaving 10 bases between them. This CDR3 is built from 14 residues.

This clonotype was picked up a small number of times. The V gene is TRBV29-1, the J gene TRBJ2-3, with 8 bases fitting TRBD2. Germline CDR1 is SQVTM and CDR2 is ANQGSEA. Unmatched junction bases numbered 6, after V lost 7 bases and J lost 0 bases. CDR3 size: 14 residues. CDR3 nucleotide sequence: TGCAGCGCCGGGGGGGGAGGAAGCACAGATACGCAGTATTTT. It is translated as CSAGGGGSTDTQYF.

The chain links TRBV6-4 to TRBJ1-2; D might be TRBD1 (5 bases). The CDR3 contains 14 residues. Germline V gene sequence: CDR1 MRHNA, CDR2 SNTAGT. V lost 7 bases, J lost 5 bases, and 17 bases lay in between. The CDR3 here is CASTLRAGSYGYTF. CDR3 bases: TGTGCCAGCACCTTACGGGCAGGGAGTTATGGCTACACCTTC.

The CDR3 loop is CASSQDFTPIYSYNEQYF. In DNA, the CDR3 is TGCGCCAGCAGCCAAGATTTTACTCCCATTTACTCCTACAATGAGCAGTACTTC. This chain joins TRBV4-3 and TRBJ2-1, with no clear D. The J call may be mistaken, given a closer DNA end match to TRBJ2-7. The CDR3 totals 18 residues. Looked up from germline, CDR1 is LGHNA and CDR2 is YSLEER.

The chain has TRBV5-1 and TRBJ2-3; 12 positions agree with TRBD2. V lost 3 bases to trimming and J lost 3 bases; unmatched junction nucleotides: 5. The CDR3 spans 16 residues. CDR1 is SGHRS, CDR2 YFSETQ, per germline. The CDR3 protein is CASSSTSGRLTDTQYF. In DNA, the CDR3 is TGCGCCAGCAGCTCAACTAGCGGGAGGCTGACAGATACGCAGTATTTT. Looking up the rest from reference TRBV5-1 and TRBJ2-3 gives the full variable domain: KAGVTQTPRYLIKTRGQQVTLSCSPISGHRSVSWYQQTPGQGLQFLFEYFSETQRNKGNFPGRFSGRQFSNSRSEMNVSTLELGDSALYLCASSSTSGRLTDTQYFGPGTRLTVL.

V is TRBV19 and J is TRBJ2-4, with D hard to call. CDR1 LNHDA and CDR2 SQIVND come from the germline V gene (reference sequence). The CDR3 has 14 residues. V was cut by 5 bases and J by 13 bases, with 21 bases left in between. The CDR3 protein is CASSWTGSQEEQYF. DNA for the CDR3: TGTGCCAGTAGTTGGACCGGGTCCCAGGAAGAGCAGTACTTC.

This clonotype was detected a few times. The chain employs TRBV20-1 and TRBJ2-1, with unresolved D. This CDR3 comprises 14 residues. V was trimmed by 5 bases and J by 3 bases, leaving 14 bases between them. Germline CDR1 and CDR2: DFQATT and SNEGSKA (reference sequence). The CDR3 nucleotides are TGCAGTGCTCCCGTGACGAACAACTACAATGAGCAGTTCTTC. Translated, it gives CSAPVTNNYNEQFF.

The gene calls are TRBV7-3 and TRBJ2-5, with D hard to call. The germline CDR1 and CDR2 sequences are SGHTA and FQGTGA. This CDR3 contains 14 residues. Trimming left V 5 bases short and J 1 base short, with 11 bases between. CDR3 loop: CASSPEAFQETQYF. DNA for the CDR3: TGTGCCAGCAGCCCAGAGGCCTTCCAAGAGACCCAGTACTTC.

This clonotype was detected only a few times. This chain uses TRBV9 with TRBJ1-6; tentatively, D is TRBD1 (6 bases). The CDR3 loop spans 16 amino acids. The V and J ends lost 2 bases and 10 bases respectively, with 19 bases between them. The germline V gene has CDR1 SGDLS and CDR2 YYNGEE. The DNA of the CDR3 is TGTGCCAGCAGCGTGGGGCATACAGGGTCCGGGTCACCCCTCCACTTT. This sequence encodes CASSVGHTGSGSPLHF.

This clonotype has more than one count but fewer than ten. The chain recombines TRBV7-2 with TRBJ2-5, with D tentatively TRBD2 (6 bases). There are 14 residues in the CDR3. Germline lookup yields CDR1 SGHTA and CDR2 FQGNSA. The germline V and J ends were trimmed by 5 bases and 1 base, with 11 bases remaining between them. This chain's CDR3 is CASSTGLTQETQYF. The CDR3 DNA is TGTGCCAGCAGCACCGGACTAACCCAAGAGACCCAGTACTTC. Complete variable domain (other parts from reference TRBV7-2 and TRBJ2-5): GAGVSQSPSNKVTEKGKDVELRCDPISGHTALYWYRQSLGQGLEFLIYFQGNSAPDKSGLPSDRFSAERTGGSVSTLTIQRTQQEDSAVYLCASSTGLTQETQYFGPGTRLLVL.

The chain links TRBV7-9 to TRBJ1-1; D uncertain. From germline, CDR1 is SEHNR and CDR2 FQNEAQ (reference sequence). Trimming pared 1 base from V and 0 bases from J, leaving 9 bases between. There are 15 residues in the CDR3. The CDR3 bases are TGTGCCAGCAGCTTAGTCTTAGGTTTGAACACTGAAGCTTTCTTT. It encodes CASSLVLGLNTEAFF.

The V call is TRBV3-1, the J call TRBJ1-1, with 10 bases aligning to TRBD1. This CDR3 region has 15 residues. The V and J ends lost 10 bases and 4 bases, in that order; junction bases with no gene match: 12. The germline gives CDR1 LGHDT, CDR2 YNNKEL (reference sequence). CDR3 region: CATQRGQGLTTEAFF. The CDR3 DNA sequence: TGTGCCACCCAGAGGGGACAGGGGTTGACCACTGAAGCTTTCTTT.

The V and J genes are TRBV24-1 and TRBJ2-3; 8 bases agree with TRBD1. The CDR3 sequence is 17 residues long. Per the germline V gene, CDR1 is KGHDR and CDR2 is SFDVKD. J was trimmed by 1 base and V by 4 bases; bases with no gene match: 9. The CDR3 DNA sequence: TGTGCCACCAGTGACAGTCGGACAGGGTGGGGCACAGATACGCAGTATTTT. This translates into CATSDSRTGWGTDTQYF.

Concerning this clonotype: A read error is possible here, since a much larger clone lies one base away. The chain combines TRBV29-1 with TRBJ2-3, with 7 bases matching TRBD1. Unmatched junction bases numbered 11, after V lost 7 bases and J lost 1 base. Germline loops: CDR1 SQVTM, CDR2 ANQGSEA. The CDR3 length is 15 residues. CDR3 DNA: TGCAGCGCGACCGGGACAGTAAGAGGCACAGATACGCAGTATTTT. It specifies CSATGTVRGTDTQYF.

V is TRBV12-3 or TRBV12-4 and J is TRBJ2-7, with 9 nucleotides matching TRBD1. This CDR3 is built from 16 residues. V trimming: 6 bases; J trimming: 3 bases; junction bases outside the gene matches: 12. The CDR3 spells CASRLSRQGGGYEQYF. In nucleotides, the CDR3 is TGTGCCAGCAGACTTTCCCGACAGGGGGGAGGCTACGAGCAGTACTTC.

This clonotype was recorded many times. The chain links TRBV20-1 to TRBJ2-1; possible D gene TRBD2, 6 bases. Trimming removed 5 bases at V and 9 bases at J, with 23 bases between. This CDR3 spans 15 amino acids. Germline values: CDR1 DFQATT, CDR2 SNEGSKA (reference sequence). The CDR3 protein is CSALSPVSGEGEQFF. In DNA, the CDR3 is TGCAGTGCTCTATCTCCGGTATCGGGAGAGGGTGAGCAGTTCTTC.

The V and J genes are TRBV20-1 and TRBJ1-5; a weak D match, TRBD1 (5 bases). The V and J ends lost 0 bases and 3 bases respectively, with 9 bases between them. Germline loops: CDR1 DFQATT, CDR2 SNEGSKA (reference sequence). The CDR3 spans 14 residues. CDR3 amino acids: CSARDGTYNQPQHF. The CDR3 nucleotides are TGCAGTGCTAGAGATGGGACCTACAATCAGCCCCAGCATTTT.

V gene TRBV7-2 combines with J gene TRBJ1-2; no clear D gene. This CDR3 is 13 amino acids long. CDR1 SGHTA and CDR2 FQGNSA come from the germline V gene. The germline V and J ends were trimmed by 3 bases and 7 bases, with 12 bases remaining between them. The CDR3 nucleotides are TGTGCCAGCAGCTTGACAAATGAGCCTGGCTACACCTTC. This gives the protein CASSLTNEPGYTF.

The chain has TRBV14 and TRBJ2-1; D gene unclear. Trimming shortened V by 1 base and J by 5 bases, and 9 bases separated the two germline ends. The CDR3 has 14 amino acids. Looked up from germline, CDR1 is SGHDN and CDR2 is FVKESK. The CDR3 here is CASSQGAPHNEQFF. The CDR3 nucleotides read TGTGCCAGCAGCCAAGGCGCACCCCACAATGAGCAGTTCTTC. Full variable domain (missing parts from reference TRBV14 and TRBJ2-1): EAGVTQFPSHSVIEKGQTVTLRCDPISGHDNLYWYRRVMGKEIKFLLHFVKESKQDESGMPNNRFLAERTGGTYSTLKVQPAELEDSGVYFCASSQGAPHNEQFFGPGTRLTVL.

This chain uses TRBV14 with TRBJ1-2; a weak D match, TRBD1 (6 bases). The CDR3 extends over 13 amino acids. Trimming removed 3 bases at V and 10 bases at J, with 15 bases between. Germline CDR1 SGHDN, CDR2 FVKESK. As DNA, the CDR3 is TGTGCCAGCAGCCAGTACAGATCAGGGGACTACACCTTC. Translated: CASSQYRSGDYTF.